This T cell receptor (beta chain) was retrieved from a study of blood T cell repertoires in COVID-19. Per the original methods: For nucleated cells, counts were estimated from reference gene primer amplification. Assay used: immunoSEQ multiplex PCR; TCRdb lists only in-frame clones, some missing. The DNA was the basis for D and trimming; V, J and clone size are from that table. Seen here are some 80,000 clones, about 80% observed once, and the top ten hold about an eighth. The CDR3 loop spans 15 amino acids. V lost 5 bases and J 4 bases, leaving 17 bases between the germline ends. Germline V lookup: CDR1 SGHTA, CDR2 FQGTGA.

This chain links TRBV7-3 with TRBJ1-1; D is perhaps TRBD1 (6 bases). Sequences were obtained from peripheral blood. This receptor was identified in a man older than 75 with acute or convalescent COVID-19. The CDR3 DNA reads as TGTGCCAGCAGCAAGGAGGACAGAGGTAGCACTGAAGCTTTCTTT. It encodes CASSKEDRGSTEAFF.